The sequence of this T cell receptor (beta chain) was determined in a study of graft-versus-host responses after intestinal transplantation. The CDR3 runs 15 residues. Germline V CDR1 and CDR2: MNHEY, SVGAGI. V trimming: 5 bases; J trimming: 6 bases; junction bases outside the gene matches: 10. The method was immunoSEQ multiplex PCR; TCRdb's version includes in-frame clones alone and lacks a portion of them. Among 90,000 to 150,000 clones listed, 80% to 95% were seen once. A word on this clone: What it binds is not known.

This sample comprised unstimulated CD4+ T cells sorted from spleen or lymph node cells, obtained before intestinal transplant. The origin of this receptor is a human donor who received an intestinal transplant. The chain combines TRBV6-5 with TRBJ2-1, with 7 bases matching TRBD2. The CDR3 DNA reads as TGTGCCAGCAGTCCGCTAGCGGTCAGGGCCAATGAGCAGTTCTTC. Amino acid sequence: CASSPLAVRANEQFF.